The 12 T cell receptor beta chains given below trace back to one sample, sequenced in a study of shared clonotypes between healthy human individuals. Only CD45RO-negative cells positively selected for CCR7 counted as naive CD8 cells, so terminally differentiated effector memory CD45RA+ cells were excluded. The method was immunoSEQ multiplex PCR; TCRdb's version includes in-frame clones alone and lacks a portion of them. The sample lists roughly 2.1 million clones, under 95% occurring once. The sequenced sample was naive CD8+ T cells from PBMCs. The receptor set was obtained from a man aged 18 to 29 in good health. Some clones in this sample may be carry-over from other donors' samples.

The rearrangement links TRBV6-1 to TRBJ2-1; TRBD2 might be the D (6 bases). Germline-derived CDR1 and CDR2 are MNHNS and SASEGT. V was pared by 2 bases and J by 4 bases, with 15 bases between. The CDR3 loop spans 16 amino acids. The CDR3 DNA reads as TGTGCCAGCAGTGAAAGGGGTTTGAGCGGGTACAATGAGCAGTTCTTC. It yields the protein CASSERGLSGYNEQFF.

The chain employs TRBV11-2 and TRBJ2-4; tentatively, D is TRBD1 or TRBD2 (6 bases each). CDR3 length equals 14 residues. V shed 1 base and J shed 8 bases, with 12 bases lying between them. Germline CDR1 SGHAT, CDR2 FQNNGV. CDR3 protein: CASSLVGGLDIQYF. The DNA for the CDR3 is TGTGCCAGCAGCTTAGTGGGGGGCCTAGACATTCAGTACTTC.

This clone has just one count. The chain has TRBV6-5 and TRBJ2-3, with D possibly being TRBD1 (6 bases). Trimming removed 4 bases at V and 3 bases at J, with 17 bases between. The CDR3 is 16 amino acids. Looked up from germline, CDR1 is MNHEY and CDR2 is SVGAGI. The DNA of the CDR3 is TGTGCCAGCAGTTCCTCCTCCGGGACATTGACAGATACGCAGTATTTT. Translated, it gives CASSSSSGTLTDTQYF.

This chain links TRBV29-1 with TRBJ2-7; the match to TRBD1 covers 7 bases. The CDR3 is made up of 12 amino acids. Germline CDR1 reads SQVTM; CDR2 reads ANQGSEA. Unmatched junction bases numbered 9, after V lost 6 bases and J lost 7 bases. The CDR3 loop is CSVAKSGGEQYF. The DNA for the CDR3 is TGCAGCGTCGCTAAGTCAGGGGGAGAGCAGTACTTC.

CDR3 coding DNA: TGTGCCTGGACCAGTTCCTATGGCTACACCTTC. Residues: CAWTSSYGYTF. This chain uses TRBV30 with TRBJ1-2; D call uncertain. The V gene lost 4 bases and the J gene lost 4 bases, with 7 bases spanning the gap. The CDR3 sequence is 11 residues long. Germline values: CDR1 GTSNPN, CDR2 SVGIG (reference sequence).

This rearrangement joins TRBV9 to TRBJ2-7; 8 bases match TRBD1. Germline lookup yields CDR1 SGDLS and CDR2 YYNGEE. Trimming took 4 bases from V and 3 from J; bases not matched to a gene: 6. The CDR3 has 14 residues. CDR3 in DNA: TGTGCCAGCAGCCCGGAGACAGGGGACTACGAGCAGTACTTC. Protein product: CASSPETGDYEQYF. Looking up the rest from reference TRBV9 and TRBJ2-7 gives the full variable domain: DSGVTQTPKHLITATGQRVTLRCSPRSGDLSVYWYQQSLDQGLQFLIQYYNGEERAKGNILERFSAQQFPDLHSELNLSSLELGDSALYFCASSPETGDYEQYFGPGTRLTVT.

As concerns this clone: At the DNA level, this CDR3 is encoded by other sequences in the same sample as well. This chain links TRBV19 with TRBJ1-5, with 7 nucleotides matching TRBD1. The germline V gene has CDR1 LNHDA and CDR2 SQIVND (reference sequence). Unmatched junction bases numbered 9, after V lost 3 bases and J lost 7 bases. The CDR3 loop spans 15 amino acids. In DNA form, the CDR3 reads TGTGCCAGTAGTATTTCTAGACAGGGAGGACAGCCCCAGCATTTT. This sequence encodes CASSISRQGGQPQHF. The whole variable domain, filled in from reference TRBV19 and TRBJ1-5, reads DGGITQSPKYLFRKEGQNVTLSCEQNLNHDAMYWYRQDPGQGLRLIYYSQIVNDFQKGDIAEGYSVSREKKESFPLTVTSAQKNPTAFYLCASSISRQGGQPQHFGDGTRLSIL.

J is TRBJ2-7 and V is TRBV7-9, with D perhaps given as TRBD1 or TRBD2 (5 bases each). The CDR3 spans 15 residues. V was clipped by 5 bases and J by 3 bases, with 17 bases between them. Germline CDR1 reads SEHNR; CDR2 reads FQNEAQ (reference sequence). The CDR3 here is CASSRPGPSFYEQYF. The CDR3 region has the DNA TGTGCCAGCAGCCGGCCGGGACCATCTTTCTACGAGCAGTACTTC.

This chain uses TRBV27 with TRBJ2-7; the match to TRBD2 covers 9 bases. This CDR3 is built from 17 residues. From germline, CDR1 is MNHEY and CDR2 SMNVEV (reference sequence). The V segment lost 6 bases and the J segment 4 bases; nucleotides outside the gene matches: 16. The DNA of the CDR3 is TGTGCCAGCAGCTACACCACGCCGGGACTAGCCTCTTACGAGCAGTACTTC. It is translated as CASSYTTPGLASYEQYF.

The rearrangement links TRBV5-6 to TRBJ1-1, with 7 bases that match TRBD1. The V segment lost 4 bases and the J segment 8 bases; nucleotides outside the gene matches: 8. The CDR3 runs to 13 residues. Germline CDR1 and CDR2: SGHDT and YYEEEE. CDR3 in DNA: TGTGCCAGCAGCGATGGGGACAGTTCCGAAGCTTTCTTT. Translating it yields CASSDGDSSEAFF.

The genes are TRBV6-6 and TRBJ2-2, with 7 bases matching TRBD1. The CDR3 consists of 15 residues. With 2 bases clipped from V and 4 bases from J, the junction kept 4 bases outside the gene matches. CDR1 MNHNY and CDR2 SVGAGI come from the germline V gene (reference sequence). In DNA, the CDR3 is TGTGCCAGCAGTTACGTAGGGGGCAGCACCGGGGAGCTGTTTTTT. Residues: CASSYVGGSTGELFF.

The chain couples TRBV14 to TRBJ2-1, with 8 positions matching TRBD2. Germline CDR1 reads SGHDN; CDR2 reads FVKESK. V was clipped by 0 bases and J by 2 bases; unmatched bases: 12. This CDR3 region has 19 residues. CDR3 DNA sequence: TGTGCCAGCAGCCAAGATTTGATCAAGCGGGAGAAACCCTACAATGAGCAGTTCTTC. This sequence encodes CASSQDLIKREKPYNEQFF.